These 4 T cell receptor beta chains were all obtained from the same sample, sequenced in a study of blood T cell repertoires in COVID-19 (dated by TCRdb to between 2020 and 2021). The library came from the immunoSEQ multiplex PCR assay. TCRdb provides this immuneACCESS table in a form limited to in-frame rearrangements. Some clones are lacking; in checked studies, under half of them reflect an unresolved V gene, and why the rest are absent is not known. The sample contains 100,000 or so clones, around 85% of them found a single time. Of the sample, under 3.5% is held by the ten largest clones. Sequencing used PBMCs or T cells enriched from blood (not recorded which). The receptors originated from a woman between 45 and 60 years old who had recovered from COVID-19.

The V call is TRBV2, the J call TRBJ2-7; 11 bases are a match to TRBD2. Germline CDR1 reads SNHLY; CDR2 reads FYNNEI. V lost 7 bases, J lost 0 bases, and 8 bases stayed unmatched. CDR3 length: 16 residues. In DNA form, the CDR3 reads TGTGCCAGCACTCCAGGACTAGCGGGTTACTCCTACGAGCAGTACTTC. This encodes CASTPGLAGYSYEQYF.

This chain links TRBV5-1 with TRBJ1-2; no definite D call. CDR3 size: 12 residues. Germline V gives CDR1 SGHRS, CDR2 YFSETQ. Trimming removed 5 bases from V and 5 bases from J, with 10 bases in between. CDR3 amino acids: CASSGEGYGYTF. CDR3 sequence (DNA): TGCGCCAGCAGTGGGGAGGGATATGGCTACACCTTC.

The rearrangement joins TRBV6-4 to TRBJ2-1, with a tentative D call TRBD1 (6 bases). Germline V CDR1 and CDR2: MRHNA, SNTAGT. The ends were cut back, 9 bases at V and 7 bases at J, with 25 bases in the middle. The CDR3 runs 16 residues. CDR3 amino acids: CASAKSKPGVRNEQFF. In nucleotides, the CDR3 is TGTGCCAGTGCCAAATCGAAGCCAGGGGTTAGGAATGAGCAGTTCTTC.

V gene TRBV30 combines with J gene TRBJ1-6, with a tentative D call TRBD1 (6 bases). Trimming removed 3 bases at V and 5 bases at J, with 11 bases between. The V gene's germline CDR1 is GTSNPN and CDR2 SVGIG (reference sequence). The CDR3 is made up of 14 amino acids. The CDR3 sequence is CAWSTGTNNSPLHF. Written as DNA, the CDR3 is TGTGCCTGGAGCACCGGGACAAATAATTCACCCCTCCACTTT.